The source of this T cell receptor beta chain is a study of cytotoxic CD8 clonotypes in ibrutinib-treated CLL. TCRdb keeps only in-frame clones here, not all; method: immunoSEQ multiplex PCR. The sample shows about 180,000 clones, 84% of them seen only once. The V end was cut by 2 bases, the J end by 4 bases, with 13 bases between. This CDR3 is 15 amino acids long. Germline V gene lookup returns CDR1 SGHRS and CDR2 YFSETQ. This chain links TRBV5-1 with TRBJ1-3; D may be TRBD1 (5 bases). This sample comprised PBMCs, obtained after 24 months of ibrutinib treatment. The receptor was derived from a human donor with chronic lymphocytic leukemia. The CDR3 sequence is CASSFGGTEGNTIYF. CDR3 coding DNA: TGCGCCAGCAGCTTCGGGGGGACGGAAGGAAACACCATATATTTT. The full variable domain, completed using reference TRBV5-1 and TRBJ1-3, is KAGVTQTPRYLIKTRGQQVTLSCSPISGHRSVSWYQQTPGQGLQFLFEYFSETQRNKGNFPGRFSGRQFSNSRSEMNVSTLELGDSALYLCASSFGGTEGNTIYFGEGSWLTVV.